Presented here are 16 T cell receptor beta chains from one specimen sequenced in a study of beta chain features in type 1 diabetes. The whole isolated RNA underwent reverse transcription, so sequencing captured expressed TCRB transcripts. TCRdb's copy holds only in-frame clones and misses some; the assay was immunoSEQ multiplex PCR. This sample has 390,000 or so clones, with roughly 13% found just once. The sample comprised naive CD4+ T cells from blood. The receptors come from a man aged 25-45 years in good health.

This clone showed up just a few times. The CDR3 DNA follows: TGTGCCAGCAGTTTTACTAGCGGGGGGGCAGGCACAGATACGCAGTATTTT. It encodes CASSFTSGGAGTDTQYF. V usage is TRBV9 and J usage is TRBJ2-3; 13 positions match TRBD2. Germline V gene data show CDR1 as SGDLS and CDR2 as YYNGEE. The CDR3 length is 17 residues. J lost 1 base, V lost 5 bases, and 7 bases had no gene match.

CDR3 sequence: CASSGGQTNYGYTF. Written as DNA, the CDR3 is TGTGCCAGCAGCGGGGGACAGACTAACTATGGCTACACCTTC. The chain carries TRBV7-9 and TRBJ1-2; 7 bases agree with TRBD1. Germline V gene data show CDR1 as SEHNR and CDR2 as FQNEAQ (reference sequence). The V and J ends lost 5 bases and 0 bases, in that order; junction bases with no gene match: 3. CDR3 length: 14 residues.

This clone has a handful of counts. The gene calls are TRBV19 and TRBJ2-2; possibly TRBD1 for D (5 bases). The CDR3 is made up of 12 amino acids. V was shortened by 6 bases and J by 8 bases, with 10 bases between the two germline ends. Germline-derived CDR1 and CDR2 are LNHDA and SQIVND (reference sequence). The CDR3 spells CASSAGKGELFF. CDR3 bases: TGTGCCAGTAGCGCAGGGAAGGGGGAGCTGTTTTTT.

The J gene is TRBJ1-1, the V gene TRBV2; possible D gene TRBD1, 6 bases. This CDR3 has 14 residues. Germline CDR1 and CDR2: SNHLY and FYNNEI. V was pared by 4 bases and J by 0 bases, with 9 bases between. CDR3 sequence reads: CASSAGVLNTEAFF. The CDR3 DNA reads TGTGCCAGCAGTGCAGGGGTCCTGAACACTGAAGCTTTCTTT.

The chain links TRBV20-1 to TRBJ1-2, with a tentative D call TRBD1 (5 bases). The CDR3 covers 11 residues. Germline CDR1 DFQATT, CDR2 SNEGSKA (reference sequence). The germline V and J ends were trimmed by 3 bases and 8 bases, with 10 bases remaining between them. Here the CDR3 DNA reads TGCAGTGCTAGTATCGGGGGAGGCTACACCTTC. Translation: CSASIGGGYTF.

In this sample, this clone turned up a few times. This rearrangement joins TRBV6-5 to TRBJ1-2; possibly TRBD1 for D (6 bases). Per germline, CDR1 MNHEY and CDR2 SVGAGI. The length of the CDR3 is 14 residues. The germline V and J ends were trimmed by 0 bases and 3 bases, with 8 bases remaining between them. In DNA, the CDR3 is TGTGCCAGCAGTTACTCGGCAGGGGACTATGGCTACACCTTC. Translation gives CASSYSAGDYGYTF.

The chain carries TRBV18 and TRBJ2-3; 10 nucleotides agree with TRBD2. The CDR3 has 17 amino acids. Germline CDR1 and CDR2: KGHSH and LQKENI. Germline trimming cut 2 bases from V and 3 bases from J; bases unmatched to any gene: 8. The chain's CDR3 is CASSPLAGGVNTDTQYF. The CDR3 region has the DNA TGTGCCAGCTCACCATTAGCGGGAGGTGTAAATACAGATACGCAGTATTTT.

A few counts support this clone. The rearrangement uses TRBV20-1 and TRBJ1-1; D remains ambiguous. This CDR3 contains 8 residues. The germline V gene encodes CDR1 DFQATT and CDR2 SNEGSKA (reference sequence). V lost 5 bases, J lost 6 bases, and 1 base lay in between. The CDR3 DNA reads TGCAGTGCTGCTGAAGCTTTCTTT. Protein: CSAAEAFF.

The sample holds a few counts of this clone. In nucleotides, the CDR3 is TGTGCCAGCAGTGAAAGGGTTAATCAGCCCCAGCATTTT. This codes for CASSERVNQPQHF. The V and J genes are TRBV2 and TRBJ1-5; D call uncertain. This CDR3 spans 13 amino acids. Trimming shortened V by 2 bases and J by 4 bases, and 6 bases separated the two germline ends. Germline CDR1 reads SNHLY; CDR2 reads FYNNEI. Drawing the rest from reference TRBV2 and TRBJ1-5, the complete variable domain is EPEVTQTPSHQVTQMGQEVILRCVPISNHLYFYWYRQILGQKVEFLVSFYNNEISEKSEIFDDQFSVERPDGSNFTLKIRSTKLEDSAMYFCASSERVNQPQHFGDGTRLSIL.

This chain links TRBV7-8 with TRBJ2-1, with 7 bases aligning to TRBD2. The CDR3 is made up of 15 amino acids. CDR1 is SGHVS and CDR2 is FQNEAQ in the germline V gene. The V segment lost 3 bases and the J segment 4 bases; nucleotides outside the gene matches: 6. CDR3 sequence: CASSFSRERYNEQFF. The CDR3 DNA follows: TGTGCCAGCAGCTTCTCGCGGGAGAGGTACAATGAGCAGTTCTTC.

The chain joins TRBV10-3 to TRBJ2-7; TRBD2 might be the D (6 bases). Trimming stripped 4 bases from V and 6 bases from J, with 19 bases between. CDR3 length: 15 residues. Germline V CDR1 and CDR2: ENHRY, SYGVKD. As DNA, the CDR3 is TGTGCCATCAGTGGAGGGGACTTGGGCCAGCCCGAGCAGTACTTC. The encoded protein is CAISGGDLGQPEQYF.

This clone was counted between two and nine times. The chain combines TRBV6-5 with TRBJ2-3, with 8 bases matching TRBD2. V was clipped by 6 bases and J by 4 bases; unmatched bases: 0. The germline gives CDR1 MNHEY, CDR2 SVGAGI. The CDR3 contains 12 residues. CDR3 DNA sequence: TGTGCCAGCAGGACTAGCGCAGATACGCAGTATTTT. Its translation is CASRTSADTQYF.

The J gene is TRBJ2-1, the V gene TRBV4-2, with 9 bases aligning to TRBD2. CDR1 and CDR2 (germline): LGHNA, YNFKEQ. With V trimmed by 3 bases and J by 2 bases, 2 bases remained unmatched. The CDR3 is made up of 15 amino acids. The CDR3 nucleotides are TGTGCCAGCAGCCACACTAGCGGGCCCTACAATGAGCAGTTCTTC. It specifies CASSHTSGPYNEQFF.

This clone was seen only a few times. V usage is TRBV7-2 and J usage is TRBJ2-2; D uncertain. Germline CDR1 reads SGHTA; CDR2 reads FQGNSA. The CDR3 contains 13 residues. With 5 bases removed from V and 6 bases from J, the gap between germline ends came to 10 bases. The CDR3 reads CASSPYIPGELFF. The CDR3 nucleotides read TGTGCCAGCAGCCCTTATATTCCCGGGGAGCTGTTTTTT.

V is TRBV11-2 and J is TRBJ2-3; 7 nucleotides agree with TRBD2. Germline V gene sequence: CDR1 SGHAT, CDR2 FQNNGV. V trimming: 1 base; J trimming: 0 bases; junction bases outside the gene matches: 4. The CDR3 has 16 residues. Here the CDR3 reads CASSLVGGRSTDTQYF. CDR3 DNA sequence: TGTGCCAGCAGCTTAGTGGGCGGGAGAAGCACAGATACGCAGTATTTT.

This clone has just a few counts. The chain uses TRBV7-2 and TRBJ2-7; D call uncertain. The CDR3 is 11 residues long. Germline CDR1 SGHTA, CDR2 FQGNSA. V dropped 8 bases and J dropped 0 bases, with 5 bases sitting between them. Here the CDR3 DNA reads TGTGCCAGCGGGGACTCCTACGAGCAGTACTTC. Amino acids: CASGDSYEQYF.